Following are 32 T cell receptor beta chains from one sample sequenced in a study of graft-versus-host responses after intestinal transplantation. TCRdb keeps only in-frame clones here, not all; method: immunoSEQ multiplex PCR. The sample comprises about 88,000 clones, approximately 94% of which are singletons, and approximately 0.2% rests with the top ten. These receptors lack a known antigen. Sequenced material: unstimulated CD4+ T cells sorted from spleen or lymph node cells, taken before transplant. The source is a human donor who was the organ donor for an intestinal transplant.

This rearrangement joins TRBV6-5 to TRBJ1-2; TRBD1 might be the D (6 bases). V shed 4 bases and J shed 8 bases, with 14 bases lying between them. The length of the CDR3 is 13 residues. CDR1 is MNHEY, CDR2 SVGAGI, per germline. The CDR3 sequence is CASSFFTGKGYTF. The DNA of the CDR3 is TGTGCCAGCAGTTTCTTTACAGGGAAGGGCTACACCTTC.

This clone was counted between two and nine times. At one end the junction does not follow the germline gene, possibly because of a read error. V is TRBV5-1 and J is TRBJ1-5; D remains unclear. CDR1 and CDR2 (germline): SGHRS, YFSETQ. The CDR3 runs to 15 residues. In DNA, the CDR3 is TGTGCCAGCAGCTTGGGGAGCAAGAGCAATCAGCCCCAGCATTTT. Amino acid sequence: CASSLGSKSNQPQHF.

This clone has only one observation. V and J are TRBV5-1 and TRBJ1-2; D may be TRBD1 (6 bases). The V gene lost 5 bases and the J gene lost 1 base, with 9 bases spanning the gap. CDR3 length: 13 amino acids. Germline loops: CDR1 SGHRS, CDR2 YFSETQ. The DNA for the CDR3 is TGCGCCAGCAGTGGGGACATTAACTATGGCTACACCTTC. Its translation: CASSGDINYGYTF.

V usage is TRBV6-4 and J usage is TRBJ1-1, with D hard to call. Trimming stripped 5 bases from V and 1 base from J, with 8 bases between. The germline V gene has CDR1 MRHNA and CDR2 SNTAGT. The CDR3 has 13 residues. CDR3 coding DNA: TGTGCCAGCAGTCGGAGAGAGAACACTGAAGCTTTCTTT. Protein sequence: CASSRRENTEAFF.

V is TRBV5-4 and J is TRBJ2-2; D remains unclear. The length of the CDR3 is 15 residues. Germline-derived CDR1 and CDR2 are SGHNT and YYREEE (reference sequence). The V end lost 4 bases, the J end lost 0 bases, and 10 bases lay between the germline ends. CDR3: CASSRQAANTGELFF. The CDR3 nucleotides are TGTGCCAGCAGCCGGCAGGCGGCGAACACCGGGGAGCTGTTTTTT.

This rearrangement joins TRBV28 to TRBJ2-7; 14 nucleotides match TRBD2. This CDR3 contains 17 residues. Trimming took 7 bases from V and 3 from J; bases not matched to a gene: 11. Germline V gene sequence: CDR1 MDHEN, CDR2 SYDVKM. For the CDR3, the DNA is TGTGCCAGCATTCAACACGTGGGGACTAGCGGGGGCTACGAGCAGTACTTC. It yields the protein CASIQHVGTSGGYEQYF.

The rearrangement uses TRBV18 and TRBJ1-5; maybe TRBD1 (5 bases). This CDR3 has 13 residues. The V gene lost 6 bases and the J gene lost 5 bases, with 11 bases spanning the gap. Germline values: CDR1 KGHSH, CDR2 LQKENI. CDR3 bases: TGTGCCAGCTCCCCAGGGCTGGATCAGCCCCAGCATTTT. Translating it yields CASSPGLDQPQHF.

This sequence joins TRBV11-3 and TRBJ2-5; perhaps TRBD2 as D (6 bases). The J call is in doubt because the DNA end fits TRBJ2-7 better. The CDR3 is 14 residues long. CDR1 is SGHNT and CDR2 is YENEEA in the germline V gene. DNA for the CDR3: TGTGCCAGCAGCTTAGACGCGGGGTGGAACGAGCAGTACTTC. It is translated as CASSLDAGWNEQYF.

The J gene is TRBJ2-3, the V gene TRBV9; 7 nucleotides line up with TRBD2. The germline CDR1 and CDR2 sequences are SGDLS and YYNGEE. Unmatched junction bases numbered 8, after V lost 0 bases and J lost 1 base. This CDR3 spans 17 amino acids. The CDR3 DNA reads TGTGCCAGCAGCGTAGCGTCCGGTCTAGCGGGCACAGATACGCAGTATTTT. Amino acid sequence: CASSVASGLAGTDTQYF. Full variable domain (remainder filled in from reference TRBV9 and TRBJ2-3): DSGVTQTPKHLITATGQRVTLRCSPRSGDLSVYWYQQSLDQGLQFLIQYYNGEERAKGNILERFSAQQFPDLHSELNLSSLELGDSALYFCASSVASGLAGTDTQYFGPGTRLTVL.

The chain couples TRBV7-8 to TRBJ2-7; the match to TRBD1 covers 8 bases. V shed 6 bases and J 3 bases; nucleotides not matched to a gene: 10. Germline V gives CDR1 SGHVS, CDR2 FQNEAQ. CDR3 length: 15 amino acids. The CDR3 nucleotides are TGTGCCAGCAGTAATCCGGGACAGGTCTTCTACGAGCAGTACTTC. Protein sequence: CASSNPGQVFYEQYF.

The chain carries TRBV25-1 and TRBJ2-1, with a tentative D call TRBD1 (5 bases). Trimming removed 4 bases at V and 11 bases at J, with 15 bases between. There are 13 residues in the CDR3. Germline V gives CDR1 MGHDK, CDR2 SYGVNS. CDR3 protein: CASSAEKGVQQFF. The CDR3 DNA follows: TGTGCCAGCAGTGCTGAAAAAGGGGTTCAGCAGTTCTTC.

The chain recombines TRBV28 with TRBJ1-2; D gene uncertain. Per germline, CDR1 MDHEN and CDR2 SYDVKM. V lost 3 bases to trimming and J lost 4 bases, with 12 bases between them. This CDR3 region has 14 residues. The CDR3 DNA reads as TGTGCCAGCAGTTTTGGGCCGTTAGGCTATGGCTACACCTTC. Protein sequence: CASSFGPLGYGYTF.

This chain connects TRBV7-2 to TRBJ1-5; TRBD1 matches at 9 bases. Trimming at V came to 1 base and at J to 9 bases, leaving 4 bases not matched to a gene. The CDR3 totals 14 residues. Germline V gene lookup returns CDR1 SGHTA and CDR2 FQGNSA. Here the CDR3 DNA reads TGTGCCAGCAGCTTAGTACAGGGGGCGAGGCCCCAGCATTTT. Its translation: CASSLVQGARPQHF.

J is TRBJ2-2 and V is TRBV29-1; a possible D gene is TRBD1 (6 bases). V was pared by 2 bases and J by 1 base, with 11 bases between. Germline V CDR1 and CDR2: SQVTM, ANQGSEA. This CDR3 has 15 amino acids. As DNA, the CDR3 is TGCAGCGTTGAAAAGGAACAGGGGAACACCGGGGAGCTGTTTTTT. Translation: CSVEKEQGNTGELFF.

CDR3 nucleotides: TGTGCCAGCAGTTTATTGGCCGGCACTACAATACAAGAGACCCAGTACTTC. Translating it yields CASSLLAGTTIQETQYF. The V and J genes are TRBV27 and TRBJ2-5, with no clear D. This CDR3 is built from 17 residues. Germline CDR1 is MNHEY and CDR2 is SMNVEV (reference sequence). V was pared by 1 base and J by 2 bases, with 17 bases between.

V and J are TRBV11-2 and TRBJ1-1; TRBD1 might be the D (5 bases). The CDR3 consists of 14 residues. V was cut by 1 base and J by 1 base, with 7 bases left in between. Germline V gene data show CDR1 as SGHAT and CDR2 as FQNNGV. Here the CDR3 reads CASSLVGGNTEAFF. The CDR3 DNA reads as TGTGCCAGCAGCTTAGTGGGGGGGAACACTGAAGCTTTCTTT.

This CDR3 is CASRDRGPGNTIYF. CDR3 in DNA: TGTGCCAGTAGGGACAGGGGCCCTGGAAACACCATATATTTT. This chain connects TRBV6-5 to TRBJ1-3; 10 bases are shared with TRBD1. The germline V gene has CDR1 MNHEY and CDR2 SVGAGI. This CDR3 contains 14 residues. V lost 9 bases, J lost 2 bases, and 4 bases stayed unmatched.

This chain links TRBV7-6 with TRBJ2-5, with a possible D match to TRBD1 (5 bases). Per the germline V gene, CDR1 is SGHVS and CDR2 is FNYEAQ. There are 13 residues in the CDR3. Trimming removed 1 base from V and 2 bases from J, with 5 bases in between. The CDR3 spells CASSLGTQETQYF. DNA for the CDR3: TGTGCCAGCAGCTTAGGGACACAAGAGACCCAGTACTTC. Together with reference TRBV7-6 and TRBJ2-5, the CDR3 gives the full variable domain: GAGVSQSPRYKVTKRGQDVALRCDPISGHVSLYWYRQALGQGPEFLTYFNYEAQQDKSGLPNDRFSAERPEGSISTLTIQRTEQRDSAMYRCASSLGTQETQYFGPGTRLLVL.

This chain links TRBV18 with TRBJ2-3; TRBD1 might be the D (5 bases). The CDR3 is 13 amino acids. Germline loops: CDR1 KGHSH, CDR2 LQKENI. Trimming removed 6 bases from V and 10 bases from J, with 17 bases in between. CDR3: CASSDLHQGAQYF. The CDR3 DNA is TGTGCCAGCTCTGACCTTCACCAGGGCGCGCAGTATTTT.

This sequence joins TRBV2 and TRBJ2-7, with 13 bases matching TRBD2. Per germline, CDR1 SNHLY and CDR2 FYNNEI. This CDR3 region has 15 residues. Trimming cost V 4 bases and J 6 bases; bases outside gene matches: 6. In DNA form, the CDR3 reads TGTGCCAGCAGTGTTACTAGCGGGGGGGCCTCCGAGCAGTACTTC. This codes for CASSVTSGGASEQYF.

J is TRBJ2-2 and V is TRBV7-2, with 8 positions matching TRBD2. Germline V gene data show CDR1 as SGHTA and CDR2 as FQGNSA. The CDR3 extends over 18 amino acids. V lost 1 base, J lost 8 bases, and 15 bases stayed unmatched. In DNA form, the CDR3 reads TGTGCCAGCAGCTTAGTGGGTAGCGGGGTCGTAGGAAATGGGGAGCTGTTTTTT. This translates into CASSLVGSGVVGNGELFF. The whole variable domain, filled in from reference TRBV7-2 and TRBJ2-2, reads GAGVSQSPSNKVTEKGKDVELRCDPISGHTALYWYRQSLGQGLEFLIYFQGNSAPDKSGLPSDRFSAERTGGSVSTLTIQRTQQEDSAVYLCASSLVGSGVVGNGELFFGEGSRLTVL.

The V call is TRBV28, the J call TRBJ1-2; D not resolved. Between the trimmed V and J ends, which lost 3 bases and 4 bases, there was a span of 18 bases. CDR1 and CDR2 (germline): MDHEN, SYDVKM. The CDR3 loop spans 16 amino acids. CDR3 residues: CASSLRWVSLGYGYTF. Written as DNA, the CDR3 is TGTGCCAGCAGTTTGCGTTGGGTCTCTCTCGGCTATGGCTACACCTTC.

The CDR3, as DNA: TGTGCCGGGGGTAAGGGTTCCTCCACTGAAGCTTTCTTT. Its translation is CAGGKGSSTEAFF. The chain combines TRBV2 with TRBJ1-1; maybe TRBD1 (5 bases). Germline V gives CDR1 SNHLY, CDR2 FYNNEI. V was trimmed by 11 bases and J by 4 bases, leaving 17 bases between them. This CDR3 has 13 amino acids.

V gene TRBV27 combines with J gene TRBJ2-7, with D tentatively TRBD1 or TRBD2 (5 bases each). Trimming removed 6 bases from V and 2 bases from J, with 11 bases in between. The length of the CDR3 is 13 residues. CDR1 MNHEY and CDR2 SMNVEV come from the germline V gene (reference sequence). The CDR3 nucleotides read TGTGCCAGCAGCGGGGCCCTGCCCTACGAGCAGTACTTC. Residues: CASSGALPYEQYF.

The V call is TRBV7-8, the J call TRBJ2-1; D is perhaps TRBD1 or TRBD2 (5 bases each). V was pared by 3 bases and J by 2 bases, with 14 bases between. The germline V gene encodes CDR1 SGHVS and CDR2 FQNEAQ. The CDR3 is 16 amino acids. CDR3 residues: CASSFPLGTTYNEQFF. DNA for the CDR3: TGTGCCAGCAGCTTCCCGCTCGGGACCACCTACAATGAGCAGTTCTTC.

The V and J genes are TRBV18 and TRBJ2-7; D gene unclear. V was clipped by 2 bases and J by 5 bases, with 10 bases between them. CDR3 length: 13 amino acids. Germline loops: CDR1 KGHSH, CDR2 LQKENI. CDR3 in amino acids: CASSPGSDDEQYF. The DNA of the CDR3 is TGTGCCAGCTCACCAGGTTCTGACGACGAGCAGTACTTC.

V is TRBV30 and J is TRBJ2-3; the match to TRBD1 covers 7 bases. V lost 0 bases to trimming and J lost 1 base; unmatched junction nucleotides: 1. CDR3 length: 14 residues. The germline gives CDR1 GTSNPN, CDR2 SVGIG (reference sequence). The CDR3 is CAWSVGQGTDTQYF. CDR3 bases: TGTGCCTGGAGTGTAGGACAGGGCACAGATACGCAGTATTTT.

The V gene is TRBV11-2, the J gene TRBJ1-5, with 7 bases aligning to TRBD1. CDR3 length equals 13 residues. Per germline, CDR1 SGHAT and CDR2 FQNNGV. The trim removed 3 bases at V and 16 bases at J, leaving 12 bases unmatched. DNA for the CDR3: TGTGCCAGCAGCTTGGCACCCGGGACAGAGATCCATTTT. Its translation: CASSLAPGTEIHF.

The chain combines TRBV6-5 with TRBJ2-1; D may be TRBD2 (5 bases). V gave up 6 bases and J gave up 5 bases, with 17 bases separating them. The CDR3 has 15 amino acids. Germline V gene lookup returns CDR1 MNHEY and CDR2 SVGAGI. DNA for the CDR3: TGTGCCAGCAGCTTTCTAGACGGGCGGGACAATGAGCAGTTCTTC. Its protein is CASSFLDGRDNEQFF.

The chain has TRBV6-1 and TRBJ2-5; D is unresolved. The DNA end is more similar to TRBJ2-7, so the J call may be wrong. There are 11 residues in the CDR3. Per the germline V gene, CDR1 is MNHNS and CDR2 is SASEGT. CDR3 sequence (DNA): TGTGCCAGCATTGAGGTCTACGAGCAGTACTTC. Translation gives CASIEVYEQYF.

The V call is TRBV5-1, the J call TRBJ2-3, with 8 nucleotides matching TRBD2. The CDR3 has 17 amino acids. Germline V CDR1 and CDR2: SGHRS, YFSETQ. The V segment lost 5 bases and the J segment 6 bases; nucleotides outside the gene matches: 17. The DNA of the CDR3 is TGCGCCAGCAGGAGAGGGGCCAGCGGGGGACCCACCGATACGCAGTATTTT. Residues: CASRRGASGGPTDTQYF.

The rearrangement links TRBV19 to TRBJ2-5; the D gene could be TRBD1 or TRBD2 (6 bases each). CDR3 length: 13 residues. Germline CDR1 and CDR2: LNHDA and SQIVND (reference sequence). V lost 1 base and J lost 5, with 8 bases in between. CDR3 bases: TGTGCCAGTAGTATAGTAGGGGGGGAGACCCAGTACTTC. The encoded protein is CASSIVGGETQYF.